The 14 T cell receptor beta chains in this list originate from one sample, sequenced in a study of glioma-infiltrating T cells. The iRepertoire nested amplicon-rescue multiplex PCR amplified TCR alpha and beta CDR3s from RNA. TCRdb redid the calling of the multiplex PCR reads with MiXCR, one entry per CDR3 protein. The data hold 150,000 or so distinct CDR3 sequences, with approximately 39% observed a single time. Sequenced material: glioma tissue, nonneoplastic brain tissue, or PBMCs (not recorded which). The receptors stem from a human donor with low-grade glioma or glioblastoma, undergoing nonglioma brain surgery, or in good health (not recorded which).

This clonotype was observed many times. The CDR3 protein is CASSGGHEQFF. For the CDR3, the DNA is TGTGCCAGCAGTGGAGGCCATGAGCAGTTCTTC. The chain couples TRBV6-1 to TRBJ2-1, with D unresolved. This CDR3 contains 11 residues. Trimming took off 4 bases at V and 8 bases at J, with 6 bases between the two ends. The V gene's germline CDR1 is MNHNS and CDR2 SASEGT.

The CDR3 protein is CSAGTGHTQYF. The CDR3 DNA follows: TGCAGTGCGGGGACTGGTCATACGCAGTATTTT. V gene TRBV20-1 combines with J gene TRBJ2-3; D may be TRBD2 (6 bases). V was pared by 6 bases and J by 7 bases, with 11 bases between. The CDR3 is 11 residues long. CDR1 and CDR2 from the germline V gene are DFQATT and SNEGSKA (reference sequence).

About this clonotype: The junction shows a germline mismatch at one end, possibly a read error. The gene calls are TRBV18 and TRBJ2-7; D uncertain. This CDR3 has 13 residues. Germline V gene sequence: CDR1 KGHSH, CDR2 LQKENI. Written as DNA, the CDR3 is TGTGCCAGCACACCCGAGCAATCCTACGAGCAGTACTTC. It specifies CASTPEQSYEQYF.

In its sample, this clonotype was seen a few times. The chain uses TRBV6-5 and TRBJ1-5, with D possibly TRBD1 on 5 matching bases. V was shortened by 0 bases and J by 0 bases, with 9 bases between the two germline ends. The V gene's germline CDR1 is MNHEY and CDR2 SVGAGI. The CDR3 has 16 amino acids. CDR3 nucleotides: TGTGCCAGCAGTTACTCTGCGACAGTTAGCAATCAGCCCCAGCATTTT. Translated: CASSYSATVSNQPQHF.

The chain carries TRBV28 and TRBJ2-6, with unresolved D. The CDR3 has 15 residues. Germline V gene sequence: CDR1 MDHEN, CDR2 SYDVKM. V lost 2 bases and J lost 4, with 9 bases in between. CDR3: CASSLIPPGANVLTF. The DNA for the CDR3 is TGTGCCAGCAGTTTAATCCCTCCCGGGGCCAACGTCCTGACTTTC.

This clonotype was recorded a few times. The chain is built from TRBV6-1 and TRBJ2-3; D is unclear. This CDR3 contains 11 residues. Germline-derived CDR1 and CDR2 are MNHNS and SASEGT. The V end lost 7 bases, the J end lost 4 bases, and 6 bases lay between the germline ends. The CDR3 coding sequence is TGTGCCAGCAAGGTAGCAGATACGCAGTATTTT. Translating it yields CASKVADTQYF.

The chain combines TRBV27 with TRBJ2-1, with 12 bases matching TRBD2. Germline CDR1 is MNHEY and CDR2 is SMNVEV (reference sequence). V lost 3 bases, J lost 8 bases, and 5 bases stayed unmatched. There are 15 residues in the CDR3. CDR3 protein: CASSFGLAGGYEQFF. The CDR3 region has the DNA TGTGCCAGCAGTTTTGGCCTAGCGGGAGGGTATGAGCAGTTCTTC.

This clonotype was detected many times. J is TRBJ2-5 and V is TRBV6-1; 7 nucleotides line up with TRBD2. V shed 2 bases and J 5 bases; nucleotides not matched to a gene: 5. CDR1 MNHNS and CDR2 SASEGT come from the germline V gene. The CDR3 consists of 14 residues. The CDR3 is CASSEFAGDETQYF. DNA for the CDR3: TGTGCCAGCAGTGAATTCGCGGGGGATGAGACCCAGTACTTC.

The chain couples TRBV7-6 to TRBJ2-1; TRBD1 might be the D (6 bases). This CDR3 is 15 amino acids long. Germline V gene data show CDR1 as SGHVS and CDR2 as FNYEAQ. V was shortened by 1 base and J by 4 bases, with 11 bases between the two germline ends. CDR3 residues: CASSLGRGLYNEQFF. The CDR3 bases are TGTGCCAGCAGCTTAGGCAGGGGTCTTTACAATGAGCAGTTCTTC.

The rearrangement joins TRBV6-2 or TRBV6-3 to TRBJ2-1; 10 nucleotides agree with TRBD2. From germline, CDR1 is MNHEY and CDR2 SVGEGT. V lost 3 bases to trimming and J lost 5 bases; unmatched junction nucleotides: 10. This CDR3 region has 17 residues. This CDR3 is CASSYRAGGRGHNEQFF. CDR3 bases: TGTGCCAGCAGTTATAGAGCGGGAGGGAGGGGGCACAATGAGCAGTTCTTC.

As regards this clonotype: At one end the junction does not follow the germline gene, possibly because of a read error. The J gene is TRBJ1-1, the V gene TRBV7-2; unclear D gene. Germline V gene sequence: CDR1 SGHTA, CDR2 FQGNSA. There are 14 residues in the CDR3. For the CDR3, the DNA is TGTGCCCGCAGCCGTACGTTTGGCTACACTGAAGCTTTCTTT. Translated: CARSRTFGYTEAFF.

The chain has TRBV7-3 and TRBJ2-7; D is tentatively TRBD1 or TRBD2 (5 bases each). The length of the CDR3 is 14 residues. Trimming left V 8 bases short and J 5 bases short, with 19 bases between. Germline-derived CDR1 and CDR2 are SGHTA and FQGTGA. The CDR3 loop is CASAASGDAHEQYF. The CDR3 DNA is TGTGCCAGCGCTGCGTCCGGGGACGCCCACGAGCAGTACTTC.

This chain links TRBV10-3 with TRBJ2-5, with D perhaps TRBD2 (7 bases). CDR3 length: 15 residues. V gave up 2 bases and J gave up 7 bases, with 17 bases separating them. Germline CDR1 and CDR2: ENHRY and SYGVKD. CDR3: CAISEPGAGEVTQYF. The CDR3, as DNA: TGTGCCATCAGTGAGCCGGGGGCGGGAGAAGTGACCCAGTACTTC.

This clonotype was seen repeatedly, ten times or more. In DNA, the CDR3 is TGTGCCAGCAGGATACTGACAGGGAGCACTGAAGCTTTCTTT. Encoded protein: CASRILTGSTEAFF. The chain links TRBV27 to TRBJ1-1; 7 nucleotides agree with TRBD1. The V segment lost 6 bases and the J segment 4 bases; nucleotides outside the gene matches: 8. This CDR3 comprises 14 residues. CDR1 is MNHEY, CDR2 SMNVEV, per germline (reference sequence).